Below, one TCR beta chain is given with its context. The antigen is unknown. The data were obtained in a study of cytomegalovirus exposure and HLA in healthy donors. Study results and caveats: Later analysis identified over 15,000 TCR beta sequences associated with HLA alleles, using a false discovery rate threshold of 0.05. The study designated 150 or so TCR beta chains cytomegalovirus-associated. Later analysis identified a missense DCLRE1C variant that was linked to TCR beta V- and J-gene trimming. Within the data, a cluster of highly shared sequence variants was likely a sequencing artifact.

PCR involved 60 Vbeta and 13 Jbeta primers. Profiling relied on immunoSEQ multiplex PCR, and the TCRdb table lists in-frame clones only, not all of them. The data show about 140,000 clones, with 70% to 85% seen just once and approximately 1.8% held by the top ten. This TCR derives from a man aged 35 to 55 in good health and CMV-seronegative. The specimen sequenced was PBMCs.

The CDR3 reads CASRELAGIHEQYF. The CDR3 coding sequence is TGTGCCAGCAGAGAACTAGCGGGTATCCACGAGCAGTACTTC. This chain links TRBV6-5 with TRBJ2-7; TRBD2 aligns across 9 bases. V trimming: 6 bases; J trimming: 5 bases; junction bases outside the gene matches: 8. CDR3 size: 14 residues. Germline V lookup: CDR1 MNHEY, CDR2 SVGAGI.